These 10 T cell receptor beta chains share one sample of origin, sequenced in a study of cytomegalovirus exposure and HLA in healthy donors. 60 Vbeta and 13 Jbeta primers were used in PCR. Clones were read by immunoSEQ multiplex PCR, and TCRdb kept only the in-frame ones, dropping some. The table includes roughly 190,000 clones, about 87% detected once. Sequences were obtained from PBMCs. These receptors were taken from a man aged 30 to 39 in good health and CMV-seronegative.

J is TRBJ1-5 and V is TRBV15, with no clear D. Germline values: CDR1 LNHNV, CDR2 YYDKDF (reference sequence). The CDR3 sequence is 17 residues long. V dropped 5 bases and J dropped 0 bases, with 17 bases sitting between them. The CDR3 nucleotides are TGTGCCACCAGCCAAAACTTACACGGGGATAGCAATCAGCCCCAGCATTTT. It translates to CATSQNLHGDSNQPQHF.

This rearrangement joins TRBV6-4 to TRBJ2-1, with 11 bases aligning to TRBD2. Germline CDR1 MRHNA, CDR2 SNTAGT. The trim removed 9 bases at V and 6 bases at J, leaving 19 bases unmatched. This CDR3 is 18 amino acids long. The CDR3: CARPGLAVPDADFNEQFF. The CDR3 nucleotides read TGTGCCAGGCCGGGACTAGCGGTTCCGGATGCTGACTTCAATGAGCAGTTCTTC.

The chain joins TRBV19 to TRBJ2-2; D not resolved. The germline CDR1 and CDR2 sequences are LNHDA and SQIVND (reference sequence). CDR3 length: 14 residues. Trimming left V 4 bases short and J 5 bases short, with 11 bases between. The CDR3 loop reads CASSTTQVTGELFF. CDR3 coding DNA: TGTGCCAGTAGTACCACCCAGGTGACCGGGGAGCTGTTTTTT.

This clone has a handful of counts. In DNA form, the CDR3 reads TGTGCCAGCAGCTCCCCTAGGGGGGGAGAGACCCAGTACTTC. Its translation: CASSSPRGGETQYF. The genes are TRBV13 and TRBJ2-5; a possible D gene is TRBD2 (7 bases). The V end lost 4 bases, the J end lost 4 bases, and 13 bases lay between the germline ends. CDR1 and CDR2 from the germline V gene are PRHDT and FYEKMQ (reference sequence). There are 14 residues in the CDR3. Full variable domain (missing parts from reference TRBV13 and TRBJ2-5): AAGVIQSPRHLIKEKRETATLKCYPIPRHDTVYWYQQGPGQDPQFLISFYEKMQSDKGSIPDRFSAQQFSDYHSELNMSSLELGDSALYFCASSSPRGGETQYFGPGTRLLVL.

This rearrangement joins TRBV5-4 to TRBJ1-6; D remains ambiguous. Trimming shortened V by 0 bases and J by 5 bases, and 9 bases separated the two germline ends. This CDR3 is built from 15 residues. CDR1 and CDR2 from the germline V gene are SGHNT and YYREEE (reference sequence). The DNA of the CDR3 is TGTGCCAGCAGCTTGGGACACCGCGATAATTCACCCCTCCACTTT. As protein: CASSLGHRDNSPLHF.

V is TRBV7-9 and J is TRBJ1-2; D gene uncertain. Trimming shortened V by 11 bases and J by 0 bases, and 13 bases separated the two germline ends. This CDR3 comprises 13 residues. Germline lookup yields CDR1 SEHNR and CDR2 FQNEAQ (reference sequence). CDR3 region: CALAETSNYGYTF. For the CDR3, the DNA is TGTGCCCTCGCGGAAACCTCTAACTATGGCTACACCTTC. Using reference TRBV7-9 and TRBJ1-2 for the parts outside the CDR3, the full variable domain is DTGVSQNPRHKITKRGQNVTFRCDPISEHNRLYWYRQTLGQGPEFLTYFQNEAQLEKSRLLSDRFSAERPKGSFSTLEIQRTEQGDSAMYLCALAETSNYGYTFGSGTRLTVV.

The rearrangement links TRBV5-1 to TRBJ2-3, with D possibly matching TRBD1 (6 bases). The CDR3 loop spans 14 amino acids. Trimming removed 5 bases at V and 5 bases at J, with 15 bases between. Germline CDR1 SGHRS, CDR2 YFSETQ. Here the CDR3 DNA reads TGCGCCAGCAGTCCGGTCAGGGGTGGAGATACGCAGTATTTT. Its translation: CASSPVRGGDTQYF. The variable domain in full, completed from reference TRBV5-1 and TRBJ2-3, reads KAGVTQTPRYLIKTRGQQVTLSCSPISGHRSVSWYQQTPGQGLQFLFEYFSETQRNKGNFPGRFSGRQFSNSRSEMNVSTLELGDSALYLCASSPVRGGDTQYFGPGTRLTVL.

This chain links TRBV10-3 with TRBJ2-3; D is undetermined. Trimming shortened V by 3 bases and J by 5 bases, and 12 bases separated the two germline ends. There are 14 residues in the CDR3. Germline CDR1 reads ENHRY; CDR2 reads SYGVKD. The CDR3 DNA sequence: TGTGCCATCAGTGATGTCCTAGTCCAAGATACGCAGTATTTT. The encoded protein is CAISDVLVQDTQYF.

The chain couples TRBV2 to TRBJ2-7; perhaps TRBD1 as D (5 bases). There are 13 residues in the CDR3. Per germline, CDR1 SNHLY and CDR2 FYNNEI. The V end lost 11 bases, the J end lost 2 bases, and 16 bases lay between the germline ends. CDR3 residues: CASKGLRAYEQYF. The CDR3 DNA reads TGTGCCTCCAAGGGGCTCAGAGCCTACGAGCAGTACTTC.

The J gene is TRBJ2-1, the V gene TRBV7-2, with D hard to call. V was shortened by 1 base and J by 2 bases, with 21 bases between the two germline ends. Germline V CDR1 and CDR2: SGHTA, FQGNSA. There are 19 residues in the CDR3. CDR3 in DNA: TGTGCCAGCAGCTTAGTTCCCACTAACGCGGAAGATACCTACAATGAGCAGTTCTTC. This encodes CASSLVPTNAEDTYNEQFF.